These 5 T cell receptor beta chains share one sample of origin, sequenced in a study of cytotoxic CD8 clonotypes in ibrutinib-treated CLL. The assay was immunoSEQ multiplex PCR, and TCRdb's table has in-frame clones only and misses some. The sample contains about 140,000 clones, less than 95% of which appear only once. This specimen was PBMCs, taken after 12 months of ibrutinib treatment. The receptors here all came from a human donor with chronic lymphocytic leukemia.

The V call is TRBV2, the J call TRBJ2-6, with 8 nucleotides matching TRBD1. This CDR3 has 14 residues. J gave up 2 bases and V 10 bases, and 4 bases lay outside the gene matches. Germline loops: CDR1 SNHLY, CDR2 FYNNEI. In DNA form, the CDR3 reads TGTGCCAAGACGGACAGGGCTGGGGCCAACGTCCTGACTTTC. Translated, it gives CAKTDRAGANVLTF.

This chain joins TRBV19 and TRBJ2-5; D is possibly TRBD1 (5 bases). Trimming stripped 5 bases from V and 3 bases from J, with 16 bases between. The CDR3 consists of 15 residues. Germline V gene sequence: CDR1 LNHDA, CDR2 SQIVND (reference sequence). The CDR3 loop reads CASSDNGAGKETQYF. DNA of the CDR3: TGTGCCAGTAGTGATAATGGGGCTGGAAAAGAGACCCAGTACTTC.

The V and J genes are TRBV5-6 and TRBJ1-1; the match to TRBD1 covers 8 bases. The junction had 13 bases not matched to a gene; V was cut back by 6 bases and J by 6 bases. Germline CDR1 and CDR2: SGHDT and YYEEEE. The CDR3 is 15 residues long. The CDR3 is CASIGQGALPSEAFF. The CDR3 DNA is TGTGCCAGCATTGGCCAGGGGGCGCTTCCTTCTGAAGCTTTCTTT. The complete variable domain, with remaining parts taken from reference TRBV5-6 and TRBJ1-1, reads DAGVTQSPTHLIKTRGQQVTLRCSPKSGHDTVSWYQQALGQGPQFIFQYYEEEERQRGNFPDRFSGHQFPNYSSELNVNALLLGDSALYLCASIGQGALPSEAFFGQGTRLTVV.

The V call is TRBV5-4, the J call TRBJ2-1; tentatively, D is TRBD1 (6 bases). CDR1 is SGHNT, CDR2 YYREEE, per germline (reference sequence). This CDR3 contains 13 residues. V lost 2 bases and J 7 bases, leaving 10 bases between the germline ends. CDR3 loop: CASSFEGTNEQFF. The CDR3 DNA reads TGTGCCAGCAGCTTTGAAGGGACAAATGAGCAGTTCTTC.

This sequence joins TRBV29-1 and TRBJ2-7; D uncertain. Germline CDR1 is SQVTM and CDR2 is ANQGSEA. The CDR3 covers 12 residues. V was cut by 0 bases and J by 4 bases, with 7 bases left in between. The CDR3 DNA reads TGCAGCGTTGAAGATCCGGGTTACGAGCAGTACTTC. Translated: CSVEDPGYEQYF.